This T cell receptor (beta chain) was sequenced during a study of PD-1 blockade in classical Hodgkin lymphoma. Study-wide results and limits: Why repertoires differed is undefined; disease activity or prior therapy possibly contributed. Diminished baseline TCR diversity has been reported in newly diagnosed patients relative to healthy donors.

As to time point: newly diagnosed, previously untreated cHL patient sample. Untreated, newly diagnosed classical Hodgkin lymphoma PBMCs served for comparison. Profiling relied on immunoSEQ multiplex PCR, and the TCRdb table lists in-frame clones only, not all of them. The sample includes some 70,000 clones, 93% of them seen just once. To note about this clone: The antigen is undetermined.

Germline values: CDR1 SGHTA, CDR2 FQGNSA. CDR3 length: 15 residues. Trimming at V came to 1 base and at J to 2 bases, leaving 1 base not matched to a gene. Sequenced: peripheral blood mononuclear cells (PBMCs). This clonotype was obtained from a human donor with classical Hodgkin lymphoma. The chain has TRBV7-2 and TRBJ2-7, with TRBD2 matching 11 bases. DNA of the CDR3: TGTGCCAGCAGCTTAGGACTAGCGGGACCCTACGAGCAGTACTTC. This encodes CASSLGLAGPYEQYF. Looking up the rest from reference TRBV7-2 and TRBJ2-7 gives the full variable domain: GAGVSQSPSNKVTEKGKDVELRCDPISGHTALYWYRQSLGQGLEFLIYFQGNSAPDKSGLPSDRFSAERTGGSVSTLTIQRTQQEDSAVYLCASSLGLAGPYEQYFGPGTRLTVT.